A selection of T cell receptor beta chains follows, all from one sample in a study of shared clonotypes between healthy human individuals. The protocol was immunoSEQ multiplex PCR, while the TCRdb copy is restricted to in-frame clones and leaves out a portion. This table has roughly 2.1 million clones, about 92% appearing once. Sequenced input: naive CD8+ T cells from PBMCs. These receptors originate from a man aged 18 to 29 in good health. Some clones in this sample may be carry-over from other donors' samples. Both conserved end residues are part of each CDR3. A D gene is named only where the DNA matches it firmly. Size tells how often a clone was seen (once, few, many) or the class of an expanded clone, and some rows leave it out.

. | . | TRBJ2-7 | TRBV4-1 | CASSQGDAGGFYEQYF | TGCGCCAGCAGCCAAGGGGACGCCGGGGGATTCTACGAGCAGTACTTC
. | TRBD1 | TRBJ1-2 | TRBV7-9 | CASSLGAQGALGGYTF | TGTGCCAGCAGCTTAGGGGCCCAGGGGGCCTTAGGGGGCTACACCTTC
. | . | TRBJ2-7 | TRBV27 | CASSFPTPRGPHEQYF | TGTGCCAGCAGTTTCCCGACCCCGCGGGGGCCTCACGAGCAGTACTTC
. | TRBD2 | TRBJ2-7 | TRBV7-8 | CASSPFEGLAGYEQYF | TGTGCCAGCAGCCCGTTCGAGGGACTAGCGGGCTACGAGCAGTACTTC
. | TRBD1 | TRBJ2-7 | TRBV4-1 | CASSRGTGVPYEQYF | TGCGCCAGCAGCCGCGGGACAGGGGTCCCCTACGAGCAGTACTTC
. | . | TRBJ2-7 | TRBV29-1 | CSVEGSYEQYF | TGCAGCGTTGAGGGTAGTTACGAGCAGTACTTC
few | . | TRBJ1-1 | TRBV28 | CAGRPGRMNTEAFF | TGTGCCGGCCGTCCGGGTAGGATGAACACTGAAGCTTTCTTT
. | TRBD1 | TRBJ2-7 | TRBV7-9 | CASSLREQGAYEQYF | TGTGCCAGCAGCTTAAGGGAACAGGGGGCCTACGAGCAGTACTTC
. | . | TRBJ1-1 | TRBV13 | CASSLRLNTEAFF | TGTGCCAGCAGCTTACGGCTGAACACTGAAGCTTTCTTT
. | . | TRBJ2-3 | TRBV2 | CASSDSGLDTQYF | TGTGCCAGCAGTGACTCGGGGTTAGATACGCAGTATTTT
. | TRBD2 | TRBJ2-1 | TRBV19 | CASSLAAGGPIEQFF | TGTGCCAGTAGCTTGGCGGCGGGAGGGCCGATTGAGCAGTTCTTC
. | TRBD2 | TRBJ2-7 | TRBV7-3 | CASSLGTSAYEQYF | TGTGCCAGCAGCCTCGGGACTAGCGCATACGAGCAGTACTTC
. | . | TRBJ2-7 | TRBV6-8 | CASRRVEQYF | TGTGCCAGCAGGCGGGTCGAGCAGTACTTC
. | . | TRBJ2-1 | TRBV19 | CASGRGAAYNEQFF | TGTGCCAGTGGCCGAGGAGCAGCCTACAATGAGCAGTTCTTC
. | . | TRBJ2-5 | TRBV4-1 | CASSQVSTRETQYF | TGCGCCAGCAGCCAAGTTTCCACCAGGGAGACCCAGTACTTC
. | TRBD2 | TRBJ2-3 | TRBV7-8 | CASSLGLAGGGSTDTQYF | TGTGCCAGCAGCTTAGGGCTAGCGGGAGGTGGCAGCACAGATACGCAGTATTTT
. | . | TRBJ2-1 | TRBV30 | CAWSVASVIEQFF | TGTGCCTGGAGCGTCGCTAGCGTTATAGAGCAGTTCTTC
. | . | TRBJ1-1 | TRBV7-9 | CASSGQTLGAFF | TGTGCCAGCAGTGGACAGACCCTAGGAGCTTTCTTT
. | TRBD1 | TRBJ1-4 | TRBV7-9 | CASSIPTGEVEKLFF | TGTGCCAGCAGCATTCCGACAGGGGAGGTAGAAAAACTGTTTTTT
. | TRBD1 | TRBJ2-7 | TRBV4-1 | CASSLTGGVEQYF | TGCGCCAGCAGCCTTACAGGGGGCGTCGAGCAGTACTTC
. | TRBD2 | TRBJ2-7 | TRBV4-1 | CASSQGYSGRAYEQYF | TGCGCCAGCAGCCAGGGGTATAGCGGGAGGGCCTACGAGCAGTACTTC
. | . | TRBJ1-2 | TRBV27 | CASGWGANYGYTF | TGTGCCAGCGGCTGGGGAGCTAACTATGGCTACACCTTC
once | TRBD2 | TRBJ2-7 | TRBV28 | CASSLEAGGPGYEQYF | TGTGCCAGCAGTTTGGAAGCGGGAGGGCCTGGCTACGAGCAGTACTTC
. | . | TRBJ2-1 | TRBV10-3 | CAISAGANNEQFF | TGTGCCATCAGTGCCGGGGCCAACAATGAGCAGTTCTTC
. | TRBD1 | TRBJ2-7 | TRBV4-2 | CASSQGRTGPYEQYF | TGTGCCAGCAGCCAAGGTAGGACAGGGCCCTACGAGCAGTACTTC
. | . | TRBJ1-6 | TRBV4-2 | CASSQDTAVTLHF | TGTGCCAGCAGCCAAGACACAGCCGTGACCCTCCACTTT
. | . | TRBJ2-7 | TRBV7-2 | CASSLDGVAESSYEQYF | TGTGCCAGCAGCTTAGATGGGGTAGCGGAAAGCTCCTACGAGCAGTACTTC
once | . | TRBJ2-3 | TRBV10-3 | CAISEYKLDGTDTQYF | TGTGCCATCAGTGAGTATAAACTAGACGGCACAGATACGCAGTATTTT
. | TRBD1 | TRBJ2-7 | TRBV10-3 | CAIREVTGGVYEQYF | TGTGCCATCAGAGAAGTAACAGGGGGTGTTTACGAGCAGTACTTC
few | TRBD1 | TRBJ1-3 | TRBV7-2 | CASSSTGSGNTIYF | TGTGCCAGCAGCTCGACAGGGTCTGGAAACACCATATATTTT
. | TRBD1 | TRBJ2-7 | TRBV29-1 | CSVEHRTGLWSYEQYF | TGCAGCGTTGAACATCGGACAGGCCTTTGGTCCTACGAGCAGTACTTC
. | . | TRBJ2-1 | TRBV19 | CASSSDYQEGHNEQFF | TGTGCCAGTAGTTCGGACTACCAAGAGGGACACAATGAGCAGTTCTTC
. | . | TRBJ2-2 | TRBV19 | CASMENTGTGELFF | TGTGCCAGTATGGAAAACACCGGCACCGGGGAGCTGTTTTTT
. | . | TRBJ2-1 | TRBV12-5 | CASGLSKDEQFF | TGTGCTAGTGGTTTAAGCAAAGATGAGCAGTTCTTC
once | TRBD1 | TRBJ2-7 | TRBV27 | CASIPGPGQGSHEQYF | TGTGCCAGCATACCAGGACCGGGACAGGGTTCCCACGAGCAGTACTTC
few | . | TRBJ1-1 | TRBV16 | CASSQPGQNTEAFF | TGTGCCAGCAGCCAACCCGGACAGAACACTGAAGCTTTCTTT
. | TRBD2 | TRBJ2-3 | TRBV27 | CASSAAGFGPDTQYF | TGTGCCAGCAGTGCAGCGGGATTTGGACCAGATACGCAGTATTTT
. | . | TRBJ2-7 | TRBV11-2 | CASSLDPGTKPWVEQYF | TGTGCCAGCAGCTTAGATCCGGGCACAAAGCCCTGGGTCGAGCAGTACTTC
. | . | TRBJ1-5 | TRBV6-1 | CASREGLPLSSPQHF | TGTGCCAGCAGGGAGGGACTCCCGTTAAGCTCGCCCCAGCATTTT
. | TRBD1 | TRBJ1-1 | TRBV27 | CASSGIDRGAYGTEAFF | TGTGCCAGCAGTGGTATCGACAGGGGGGCGTATGGCACTGAAGCTTTCTTT
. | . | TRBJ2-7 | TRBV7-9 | CASSLEFYEQYF | TGTGCCAGCAGCTTAGAATTCTACGAGCAGTACTTC
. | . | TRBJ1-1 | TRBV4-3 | CASSQDRRSRTLEAFF | TGCGCCAGCAGCCAAGATCGGAGGAGTCGTACGCTTGAAGCTTTCTTT
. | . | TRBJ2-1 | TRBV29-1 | CSVAGDEQFF | TGCAGCGTTGCTGGGGATGAGCAGTTCTTC
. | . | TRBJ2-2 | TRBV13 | CASSLVADNTGELFF | TGTGCCAGCAGCTTAGTGGCCGATAACACCGGGGAGCTGTTTTTT
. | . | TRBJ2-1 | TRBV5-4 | CASSQTGYVPYNEQFF | TGTGCCAGCAGCCAGACAGGTTATGTGCCTTACAATGAGCAGTTCTTC
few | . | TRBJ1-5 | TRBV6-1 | CASSEWYSNQPQHF | TGTGCCAGCTCCGAGTGGTATAGCAATCAGCCCCAGCATTTT
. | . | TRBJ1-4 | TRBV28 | CASSTGTFFGGANEKLFF | TGTGCCAGCAGTACCGGGACCTTTTTCGGGGGGGCTAATGAAAAACTGTTTTTT
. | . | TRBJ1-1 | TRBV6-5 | CASSRGGEHTEAFF | TGTGCCAGCAGCCGGGGGGGTGAACACACTGAAGCTTTCTTT